This paragraph covers one TCR beta chain sequence. This record belongs to a study of PD-L1 blockade in urothelial cancer. Across the study: From 0 to 3 prior chemotherapy regimens had been given to the patients.

The CDR3 has 11 residues. Trimming took off 6 bases at V and 3 bases at J, with 6 bases between the two ends. Per the germline V gene, CDR1 is KGHSH and CDR2 is LQKENI. Libraries were prepared by immunoSEQ multiplex PCR; TCRdb keeps only in-frame clonotypes and omits some of them. The data show 40,000 to 50,000 clones, roughly four fifths seen once. Time point reported: pretreatment peripheral blood. The specimen was PBMCs, collected around atezolizumab (anti-PD-L1) treatment. This receptor was obtained from a man between 65 and 79 years old with urothelial cancer. The rearrangement uses TRBV18 and TRBJ2-7, with unresolved D. The CDR3 reads CASSQNYEQYF. CDR3 coding DNA: TGTGCCAGCTCCCAGAACTACGAGCAGTACTTC.